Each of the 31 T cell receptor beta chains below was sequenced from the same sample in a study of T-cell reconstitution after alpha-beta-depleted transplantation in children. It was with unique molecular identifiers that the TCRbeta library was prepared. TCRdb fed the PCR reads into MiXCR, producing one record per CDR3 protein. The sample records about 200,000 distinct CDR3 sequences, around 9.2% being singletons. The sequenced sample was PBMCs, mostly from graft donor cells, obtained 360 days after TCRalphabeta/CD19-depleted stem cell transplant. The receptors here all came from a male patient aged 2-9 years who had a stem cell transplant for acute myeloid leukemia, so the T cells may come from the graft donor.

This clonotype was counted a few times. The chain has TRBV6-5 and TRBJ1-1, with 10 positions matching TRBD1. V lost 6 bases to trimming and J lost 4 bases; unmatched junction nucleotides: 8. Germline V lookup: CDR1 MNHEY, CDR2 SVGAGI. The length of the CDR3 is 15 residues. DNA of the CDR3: TGTGCCAGCAGAGGCAGACAGGGGGCGAGCACTGAAGCTTTCTTT. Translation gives CASRGRQGASTEAFF.

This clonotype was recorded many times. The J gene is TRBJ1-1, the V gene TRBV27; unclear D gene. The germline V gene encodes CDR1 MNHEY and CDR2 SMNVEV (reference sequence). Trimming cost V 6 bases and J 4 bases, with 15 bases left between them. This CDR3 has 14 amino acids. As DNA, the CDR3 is TGTGCCAGCAGACCGGACCGAATCGCCACTGAAGCTTTCTTT. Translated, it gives CASRPDRIATEAFF.

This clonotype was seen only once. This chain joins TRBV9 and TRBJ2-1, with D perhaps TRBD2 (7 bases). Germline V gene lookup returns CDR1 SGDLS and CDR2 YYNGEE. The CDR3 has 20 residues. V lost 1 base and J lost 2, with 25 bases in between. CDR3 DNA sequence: TGTGCCAGCAGCGTATGGCCGTCAGGGGCCTCGGGACTACCCTACAATGAGCAGTTCTTC. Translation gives CASSVWPSGASGLPYNEQFF. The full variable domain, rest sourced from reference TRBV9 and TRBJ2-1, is DSGVTQTPKHLITATGQRVTLRCSPRSGDLSVYWYQQSLDQGLQFLIQYYNGEERAKGNILERFSAQQFPDLHSELNLSSLELGDSALYFCASSVWPSGASGLPYNEQFFGPGTRLTVL.

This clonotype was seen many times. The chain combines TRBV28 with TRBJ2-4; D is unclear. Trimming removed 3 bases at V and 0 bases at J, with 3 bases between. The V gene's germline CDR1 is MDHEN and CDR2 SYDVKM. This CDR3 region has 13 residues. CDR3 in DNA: TGTGCCAGCAGTTTCATAGCCAAAAACATTCAGTACTTC. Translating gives CASSFIAKNIQYF.

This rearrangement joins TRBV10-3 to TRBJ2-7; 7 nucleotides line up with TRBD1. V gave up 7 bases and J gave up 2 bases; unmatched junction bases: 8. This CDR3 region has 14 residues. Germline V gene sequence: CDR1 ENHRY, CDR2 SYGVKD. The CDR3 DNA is TGTGCCATCAACGAACAGGGGCCGCCCTACGAGCAGTACGTC. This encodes CAINEQGPPYEQYV.

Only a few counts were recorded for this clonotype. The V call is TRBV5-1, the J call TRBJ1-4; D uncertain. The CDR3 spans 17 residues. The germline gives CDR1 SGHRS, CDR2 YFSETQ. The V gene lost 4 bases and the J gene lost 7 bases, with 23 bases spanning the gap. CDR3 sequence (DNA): TGCGCCAGCAGCCTCCGCACCTTTGAGTCCTTTTCTGAAAAACTGTTTTTT. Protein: CASSLRTFESFSEKLFF.

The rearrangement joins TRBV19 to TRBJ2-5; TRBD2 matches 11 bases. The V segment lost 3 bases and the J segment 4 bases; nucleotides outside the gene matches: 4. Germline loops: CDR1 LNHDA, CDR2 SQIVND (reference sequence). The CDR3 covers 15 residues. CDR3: CASSMKGLAAETQYF. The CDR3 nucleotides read TGTGCCAGTAGTATGAAGGGACTAGCGGCAGAGACCCAGTACTTC.

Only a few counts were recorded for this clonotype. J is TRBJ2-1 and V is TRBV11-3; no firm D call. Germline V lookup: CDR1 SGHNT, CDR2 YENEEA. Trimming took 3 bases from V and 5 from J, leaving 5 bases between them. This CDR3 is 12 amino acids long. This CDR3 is CASSFRNNEQFF. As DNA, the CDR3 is TGTGCCAGCAGCTTCAGAAACAATGAGCAGTTCTTC.

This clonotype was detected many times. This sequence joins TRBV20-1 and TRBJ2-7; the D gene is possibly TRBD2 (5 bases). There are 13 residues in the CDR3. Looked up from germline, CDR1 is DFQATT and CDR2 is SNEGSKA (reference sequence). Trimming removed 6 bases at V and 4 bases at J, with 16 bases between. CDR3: CSAKPSDSYEQYF. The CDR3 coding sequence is TGCAGTGCCAAACCTTCGGACTCTTACGAGCAGTACTTC.

This chain's CDR3 is CSARPFQETQYF. The DNA of the CDR3 is TGCAGTGCTAGACCTTTCCAAGAGACCCAGTACTTC. The chain uses TRBV20-1 and TRBJ2-5; D not resolved. The V end was cut by 2 bases, the J end by 1 base, with 5 bases between. The CDR3 has 12 residues. CDR1 DFQATT and CDR2 SNEGSKA come from the germline V gene (reference sequence).

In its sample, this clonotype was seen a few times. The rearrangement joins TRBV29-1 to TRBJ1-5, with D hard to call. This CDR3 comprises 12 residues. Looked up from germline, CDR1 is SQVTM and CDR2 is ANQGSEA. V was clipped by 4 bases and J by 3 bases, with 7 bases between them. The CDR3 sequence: CSVAGSNQPQHF. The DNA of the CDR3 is TGCAGCGTTGCTGGGTCCAATCAGCCCCAGCATTTT.

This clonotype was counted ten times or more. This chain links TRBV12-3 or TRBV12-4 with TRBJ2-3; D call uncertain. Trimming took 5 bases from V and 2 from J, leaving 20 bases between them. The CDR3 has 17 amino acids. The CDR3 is CASSSLTQVDHTDTQYF. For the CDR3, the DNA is TGTGCCAGCAGTAGCCTTACGCAGGTCGATCACACAGATACGCAGTATTTT.

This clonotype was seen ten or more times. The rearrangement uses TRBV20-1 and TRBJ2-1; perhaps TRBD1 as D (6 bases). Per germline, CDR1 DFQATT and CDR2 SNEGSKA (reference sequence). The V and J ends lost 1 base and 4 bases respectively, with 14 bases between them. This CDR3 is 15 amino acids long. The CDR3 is CSARAHLGGYNEQFF. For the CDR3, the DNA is TGCAGTGCTAGAGCCCACCTAGGGGGTTACAATGAGCAGTTCTTC.

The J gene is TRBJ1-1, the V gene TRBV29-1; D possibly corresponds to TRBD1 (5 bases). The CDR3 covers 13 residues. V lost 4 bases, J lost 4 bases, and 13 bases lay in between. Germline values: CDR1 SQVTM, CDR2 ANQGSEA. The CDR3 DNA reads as TGCAGCGTTGGCCCCAGGGTGGGCACTGAAGCTTTCTTT. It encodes CSVGPRVGTEAFF. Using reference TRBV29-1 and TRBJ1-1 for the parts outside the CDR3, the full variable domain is SAVISQKPSRDICQRGTSLTIQCQVDSQVTMMFWYRQQPGQSLTLIATANQGSEATYESGFVIDKFPISRPNLTFSTLTVSNMSPEDSSIYLCSVGPRVGTEAFFGQGTRLTVV.

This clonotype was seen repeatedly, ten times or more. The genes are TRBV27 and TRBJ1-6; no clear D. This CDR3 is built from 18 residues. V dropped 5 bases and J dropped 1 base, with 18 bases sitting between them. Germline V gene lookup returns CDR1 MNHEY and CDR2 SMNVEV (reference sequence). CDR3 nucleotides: TGTGCCAGCAGTACCTCCGGGGAGGAAGCGTCCTATAATTCACCCCTCCACTTT. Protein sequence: CASSTSGEEASYNSPLHF.

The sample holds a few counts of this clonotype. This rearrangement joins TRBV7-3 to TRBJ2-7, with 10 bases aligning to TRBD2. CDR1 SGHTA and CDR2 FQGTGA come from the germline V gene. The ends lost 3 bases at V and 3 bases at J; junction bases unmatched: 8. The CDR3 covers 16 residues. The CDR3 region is CASSLRRTSGNYEQYF. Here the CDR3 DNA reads TGTGCCAGCAGCTTGAGGAGGACTAGCGGAAACTACGAGCAGTACTTC.

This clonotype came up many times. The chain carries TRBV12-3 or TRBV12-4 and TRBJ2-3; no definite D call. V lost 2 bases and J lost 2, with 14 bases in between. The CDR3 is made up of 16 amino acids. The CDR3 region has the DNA TGTGCCAGCAGTTTACCGACGACCCATATCACAGATACGCAGTATTTT. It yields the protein CASSLPTTHITDTQYF.

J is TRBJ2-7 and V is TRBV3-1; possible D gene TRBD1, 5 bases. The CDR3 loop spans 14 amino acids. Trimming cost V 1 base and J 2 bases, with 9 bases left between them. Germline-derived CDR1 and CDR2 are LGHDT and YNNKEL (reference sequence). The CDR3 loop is CASSQAQVPYEQYF. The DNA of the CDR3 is TGTGCCAGCAGCCAAGCACAGGTACCCTACGAGCAGTACTTC.

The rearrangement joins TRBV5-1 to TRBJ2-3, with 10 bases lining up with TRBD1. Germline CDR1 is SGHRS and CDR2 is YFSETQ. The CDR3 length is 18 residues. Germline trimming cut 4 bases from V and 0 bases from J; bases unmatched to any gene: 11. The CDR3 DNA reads TGCGCCAGCAGCCGCCTCCCCGGGACAGGGGATAGCACAGATACGCAGTATTTT. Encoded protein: CASSRLPGTGDSTDTQYF.

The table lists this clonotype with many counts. CDR3 in DNA: TGTGCCAGCAGCTTAGTGGAGAGAGGCACAGATACGCAGTATTTT. It specifies CASSLVERGTDTQYF. The V gene is TRBV7-2, the J gene TRBJ2-3, with D unclear. Germline CDR1 SGHTA, CDR2 FQGNSA. The length of the CDR3 is 15 residues. With 1 base removed from V and 1 base from J, the gap between germline ends came to 9 bases.

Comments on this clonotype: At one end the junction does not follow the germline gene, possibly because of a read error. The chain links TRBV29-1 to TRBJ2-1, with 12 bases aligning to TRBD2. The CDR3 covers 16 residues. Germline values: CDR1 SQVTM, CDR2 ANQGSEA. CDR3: CRVEQRLAGEFNEQFF. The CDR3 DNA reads TGCAGGGTTGAACAGCGACTAGCGGGAGAATTCAATGAGCAGTTCTTC.

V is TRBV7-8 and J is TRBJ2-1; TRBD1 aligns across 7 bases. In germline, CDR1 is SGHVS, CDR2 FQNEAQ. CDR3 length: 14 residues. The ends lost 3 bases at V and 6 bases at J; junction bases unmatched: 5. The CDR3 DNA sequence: TGTGCCAGCAGCTTGGTTCGACAGGGCAATGAGCAGTTCTTC. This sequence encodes CASSLVRQGNEQFF.

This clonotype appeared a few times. The CDR3 DNA follows: TGTGCCAGCAGTCGACAGGGGACGGCAACTAATGAAAAACTGTTTTTT. It translates to CASSRQGTATNEKLFF. The chain uses TRBV7-2 and TRBJ1-4, with 8 nucleotides matching TRBD1. The CDR3 is made up of 16 amino acids. V lost 6 bases and J lost 0; bases outside the gene matches: 6. From germline, CDR1 is SGHTA and CDR2 FQGNSA.

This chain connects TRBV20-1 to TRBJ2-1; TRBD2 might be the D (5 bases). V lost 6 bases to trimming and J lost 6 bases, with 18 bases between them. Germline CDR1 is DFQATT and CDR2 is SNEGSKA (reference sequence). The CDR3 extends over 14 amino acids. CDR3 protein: CSAQAGRAFNEQFF. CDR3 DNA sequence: TGCAGTGCCCAAGCTGGGAGAGCCTTCAATGAGCAGTTCTTC.

CDR3 amino acids: CASRRPGQSYGYTF. The CDR3 region has the DNA TGTGCCAGCAGGAGACCGGGACAGTCCTATGGCTACACCTTC. The chain recombines TRBV6-1 with TRBJ1-2; 7 bases align to TRBD1. CDR3 length: 14 amino acids. Germline trimming cut 6 bases from V and 4 bases from J; bases unmatched to any gene: 8. Germline loops: CDR1 MNHNS, CDR2 SASEGT.

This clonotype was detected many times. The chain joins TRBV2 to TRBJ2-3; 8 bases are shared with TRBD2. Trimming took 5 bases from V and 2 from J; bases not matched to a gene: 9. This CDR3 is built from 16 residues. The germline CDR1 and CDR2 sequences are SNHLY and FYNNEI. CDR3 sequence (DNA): TGTGCCAGCAGTAAAGGAAGGACTAGCCTCACAGATACGCAGTATTTT. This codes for CASSKGRTSLTDTQYF.

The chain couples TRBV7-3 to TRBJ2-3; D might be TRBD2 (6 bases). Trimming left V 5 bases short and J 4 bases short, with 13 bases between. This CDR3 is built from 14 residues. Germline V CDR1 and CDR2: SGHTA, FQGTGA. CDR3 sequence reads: CASSNLDYPDTQYF. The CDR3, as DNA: TGTGCCAGCAGCAATCTGGACTACCCAGATACGCAGTATTTT.

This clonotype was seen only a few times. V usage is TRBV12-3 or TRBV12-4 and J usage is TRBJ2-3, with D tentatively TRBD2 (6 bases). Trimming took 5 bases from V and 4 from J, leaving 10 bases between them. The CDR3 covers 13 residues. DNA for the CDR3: TGTGCCAGCAGTCCCGGGGGAGCAGATACGCAGTATTTT. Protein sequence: CASSPGGADTQYF.

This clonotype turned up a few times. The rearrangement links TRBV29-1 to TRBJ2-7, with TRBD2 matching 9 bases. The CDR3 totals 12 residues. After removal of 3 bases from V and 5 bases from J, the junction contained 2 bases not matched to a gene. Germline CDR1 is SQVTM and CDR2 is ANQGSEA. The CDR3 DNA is TGCAGCGTTGATCTAGCGGGAAACGAGCAGTACTTC. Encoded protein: CSVDLAGNEQYF.

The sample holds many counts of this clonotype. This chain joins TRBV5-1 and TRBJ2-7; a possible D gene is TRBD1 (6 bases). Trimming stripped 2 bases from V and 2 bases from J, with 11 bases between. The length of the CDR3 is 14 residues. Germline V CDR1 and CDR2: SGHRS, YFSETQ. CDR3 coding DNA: TGCGCCAGCAGCTTCCACCGGGACACCTACGAGCAGTACTTC. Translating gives CASSFHRDTYEQYF.

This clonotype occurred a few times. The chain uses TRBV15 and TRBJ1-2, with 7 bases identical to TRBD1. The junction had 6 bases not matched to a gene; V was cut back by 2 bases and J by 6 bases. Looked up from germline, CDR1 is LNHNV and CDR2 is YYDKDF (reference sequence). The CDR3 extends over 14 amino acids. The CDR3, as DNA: TGTGCCACCAGCAGATTACACAGGGGTAATGGCTACACCTTC. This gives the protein CATSRLHRGNGYTF.